One and the same sample provided the 17 T cell receptor beta chains below, sequenced in a study of blood T cells in healthy people across ages. A second about 6 to 11 cycle PCR used barcoded and J-beta primers. MiXCR, applied by TCRdb to the 5' RACE reads, yields one record per CDR3 protein. This sample carries about 1.8 million distinct CDR3 sequences, about 50% of them seen once, and the ten largest clones take around 2.1%. Sequencing used blood. These receptors came from a woman between 40 and 55 years old in good health.

The chain employs TRBV6-5 and TRBJ2-1; D uncertain. The CDR3 has 13 amino acids. The V end was cut by 6 bases, the J end by 5 bases, with 11 bases between. Per the germline V gene, CDR1 is MNHEY and CDR2 is SVGAGI. This CDR3 is CASRTNLNNEQFF. The DNA of the CDR3 is TGTGCCAGCAGGACAAACCTCAACAATGAGCAGTTCTTC.

The chain uses TRBV20-1 and TRBJ1-5, with D perhaps matching TRBD1 (5 bases). This CDR3 has 13 residues. In germline, CDR1 is DFQATT, CDR2 SNEGSKA (reference sequence). The germline V and J ends were trimmed by 1 base and 6 bases, with 10 bases remaining between them. Here the CDR3 reads CSARAGGAQPQHF. The DNA for the CDR3 is TGCAGTGCTAGAGCCGGGGGTGCTCAGCCCCAGCATTTT.

The V and J genes are TRBV6-2 or TRBV6-3 and TRBJ2-1, with 8 nucleotides matching TRBD2. The germline CDR1 and CDR2 sequences are MNHEY and SVGEGT. This CDR3 is 14 amino acids long. J was trimmed by 9 bases and V by 5 bases; bases with no gene match: 9. In DNA, the CDR3 is TGTGCCAGCAGTCCCGACGGGGGGGCCGTTGAGCAGTTCTTC. This sequence encodes CASSPDGGAVEQFF.

This chain joins TRBV29-1 and TRBJ2-1, with TRBD2 as a possible D gene (6 bases). The CDR3 consists of 15 residues. Germline V gene lookup returns CDR1 SQVTM and CDR2 ANQGSEA. V dropped 0 bases and J dropped 0 bases, with 9 bases sitting between them. CDR3 bases: TGCAGCGTTGAAGAGATGGGGGGCTCCTACAATGAGCAGTTCTTC. Translating gives CSVEEMGGSYNEQFF.

The V and J genes are TRBV9 and TRBJ1-2; TRBD1 might be the D (5 bases). Germline V gives CDR1 SGDLS, CDR2 YYNGEE. The CDR3 has 14 amino acids. V lost 4 bases, J lost 2 bases, and 12 bases lay in between. The CDR3 loop reads CASSTRRDNYGYTF. CDR3 nucleotide sequence: TGTGCCAGCAGCACCAGGCGGGACAACTATGGCTACACCTTC.

The chain couples TRBV19 to TRBJ1-1; 9 nucleotides align to TRBD1. The CDR3 consists of 13 residues. The J segment lost 5 bases and the V segment lost 9 bases, leaving 7 bases of the junction unmatched. The germline V gene has CDR1 LNHDA and CDR2 SQIVND (reference sequence). DNA of the CDR3: TGTGCCAGCTTACAGGGGGCTGGAACTGAAGCTTTCTTT. Its translation is CASLQGAGTEAFF.

V is TRBV7-2 and J is TRBJ2-1, with TRBD1 matching 7 bases. The CDR3 totals 15 residues. Germline CDR1 is SGHTA and CDR2 is FQGNSA. J lost 4 bases, V lost 2 bases, and 5 bases had no gene match. CDR3 DNA: TGTGCCAGCAGCTTAAGTCAGGGGGTTTACAATGAGCAGTTCTTC. Translation gives CASSLSQGVYNEQFF.

The V call is TRBV6-2 or TRBV6-3, the J call TRBJ2-3, with 10 bases that match TRBD2. Germline values: CDR1 MNHEY, CDR2 SVGEGT. The CDR3 contains 14 residues. V trimming: 7 bases; J trimming: 4 bases; junction bases outside the gene matches: 5. CDR3 bases: TGTGCCAGCAAACTAGCGGGGAACGCAGATACGCAGTATTTT. Amino acids: CASKLAGNADTQYF.

The chain has TRBV5-1 and TRBJ2-5; 7 positions agree with TRBD2. CDR3 length: 13 residues. Germline V gene data show CDR1 as SGHRS and CDR2 as YFSETQ. V shed 4 bases, J shed 2 bases, and the junction held 2 bases outside the gene matches. The CDR3 DNA reads as TGCGCCAGCAGCGCGGGGGATCAAGAGACCCAGTACTTC. It yields the protein CASSAGDQETQYF.

The gene calls are TRBV29-1 and TRBJ2-5; either TRBD1 or TRBD2 may fit D (5 bases each). With 4 bases removed from V and 2 bases from J, the gap between germline ends came to 14 bases. The CDR3 totals 14 residues. Germline assignment: CDR1 SQVTM and CDR2 ANQGSEA. CDR3 in DNA: TGCAGCGTTGGTCAACCGGGACCTCAAGAGACCCAGTACTTC. Protein product: CSVGQPGPQETQYF.

This clonotype was recorded a few times. J is TRBJ2-7 and V is TRBV12-3 or TRBV12-4; D unresolved. V dropped 3 bases and J dropped 7 bases, with 7 bases sitting between them. This CDR3 is 11 amino acids long. The chain's CDR3 is CASSFSKEQYF. Here the CDR3 DNA reads TGTGCCAGCAGTTTTTCGAAGGAGCAGTACTTC.

This clonotype was seen a few times. The chain couples TRBV15 to TRBJ2-7; D is unclear. This CDR3 comprises 16 residues. CDR1 and CDR2 from the germline V gene are LNHNV and YYDKDF (reference sequence). V was clipped by 0 bases and J by 0 bases, with 12 bases between them. CDR3 sequence: CATSRDLSPSSYEQYF. The CDR3 coding sequence is TGTGCCACCAGCAGAGATCTGAGTCCGAGCTCCTACGAGCAGTACTTC.

This clonotype appeared once. A read error may be the cause here, since a much bigger clone is one base away. The V and J genes are TRBV12-3 or TRBV12-4 and TRBJ1-2, with D possibly matching TRBD1 (6 bases). The CDR3 spans 13 residues. Trimming took 7 bases from V and 6 from J, leaving 15 bases between them. Here the CDR3 DNA reads TGTGCCAGCACCCAGAAGACAGGCAATGGCTACACCTTC. Its translation is CASTQKTGNGYTF.

The chain combines TRBV9 with TRBJ1-2; a weak D match, TRBD1 (6 bases). Germline assignment: CDR1 SGDLS and CDR2 YYNGEE. V was pared by 0 bases and J by 5 bases, with 20 bases between. This CDR3 has 17 amino acids. The CDR3 reads CASSVGPQTGGGYGYTF. CDR3 nucleotides: TGTGCCAGCAGCGTAGGCCCCCAGACCGGAGGGGGGTATGGCTACACCTTC.

This clonotype has only a few counts. V and J are TRBV7-2 and TRBJ2-6; D gene ambiguous. The CDR3 sequence is 17 residues long. Trimming removed 0 bases from V and 0 bases from J, with 9 bases in between. CDR1 is SGHTA and CDR2 is FQGNSA in the germline V gene. The CDR3 spells CASSLAYRNSGANVLTF. The CDR3 nucleotides read TGTGCCAGCAGCTTAGCATACAGAAACTCTGGGGCCAACGTCCTGACTTTC.

The rearrangement uses TRBV6-5 and TRBJ2-7; D unclear. CDR1 is MNHEY and CDR2 is SVGAGI in the germline V gene. The CDR3 contains 17 residues. Trimming took 0 bases from V and 2 from J, leaving 17 bases between them. As DNA, the CDR3 is TGTGCCAGCAGTTACTCCCCGCGGCAAAACATAACCTACGAGCAGTACTTC. Its protein is CASSYSPRQNITYEQYF.

V is TRBV11-2 and J is TRBJ1-4; TRBD1 matches 7 bases. After removal of 3 bases from V and 1 base from J, the junction contained 5 bases not matched to a gene. CDR1 and CDR2 (germline): SGHAT, FQNNGV. The CDR3 consists of 16 residues. The CDR3 region has the DNA TGTGCCAGCAGCTTCACAGGGGTTGAAACTAATGAAAAACTGTTTTTT. Translating it yields CASSFTGVETNEKLFF.